This is a list of T cell receptor beta chains from one sample in a study of CD8+ T cells in alopecia areata. Measured with immunoSEQ multiplex PCR; TCRdb has only the in-frame clones, and not every one. This sample has hundreds of thousands of clones, with around three fifths found just once. This sample comprised CD4+ T cells sorted from blood, obtained at week 0. These receptor sequences come from a human donor with alopecia areata. CDR3s include the opening cysteine and the closing phenylalanine or tryptophan. A D gene is named only where the DNA matches it firmly. The size of a clone is reported for some rows only, either as once, few or many, or as a class for expanded clones.

clone_size,v_call,j_call,d_call,cdr3_aa,cdr3_nt
NA,TRBV30,TRBJ1-2,NA,CALSSPLNYGYTF,TGTGCCTTGAGCAGCCCGCTTAACTATGGCTACACCTTC
NA,TRBV5-1,TRBJ1-2,NA,CASSGSGALGYTF,TGCGCCAGCAGCGGATCCGGGGCGCTTGGCTACACCTTC
few,TRBV7-3,TRBJ1-1,NA,CASSLMGSLGPMNTEAFF,TGTGCCAGCAGCTTAATGGGAAGCCTGGGACCGATGAACACTGAAGCTTTCTTT
NA,TRBV15,TRBJ2-2,NA,CATSRGASRELFF,TGTGCCACCAGCAGGGGGGCTTCCCGGGAGCTGTTTTTT
few,TRBV5-1,TRBJ1-2,TRBD1,CASSPETDRGHGYTF,TGCGCCAGCAGCCCAGAGACGGACAGGGGCCATGGCTACACCTTC
few,TRBV2,TRBJ2-5,NA,CASSSETQYF,TGTGCCAGCAGTTCGGAGACCCAGTACTTC
NA,TRBV2,TRBJ2-2,NA,CASREGLLGTGELFF,TGTGCCAGCAGAGAGGGCCTCTTGGGGACCGGGGAGCTGTTTTTT
once,TRBV29-1,TRBJ1-4,NA,CSVRKGGSANEKLFF,TGCAGCGTGAGGAAGGGAGGATCGGCTAATGAAAAACTGTTTTTT
NA,TRBV30,TRBJ1-1,NA,CAWALAGSPTEAFF,TGTGCCTGGGCCTTGGCAGGCAGTCCCACTGAAGCTTTCTTT
few,TRBV29-1,TRBJ2-6,NA,CSVPDTHFTGANVLTF,TGCAGCGTCCCTGACACGCACTTCACCGGGGCCAACGTCCTGACTTTC
few,TRBV29-1,TRBJ2-7,TRBD2,CSVSVGGGAYEQYF,TGCAGCGTCTCGGTGGGCGGGGGGGCCTACGAGCAGTACTTC
NA,TRBV30,TRBJ2-5,TRBD2,CAWSIGLAGGPSETQYF,TGTGCCTGGAGTATCGGACTAGCGGGAGGGCCGTCAGAGACCCAGTACTTC
once,TRBV6-5,TRBJ1-2,TRBD1,CASSYLGQNYGYTF,TGTGCCAGCAGTTACCTGGGACAGAACTATGGCTACACCTTC
NA,TRBV2,TRBJ2-2,TRBD1,CASSEADRVSTGELFF,TGTGCCAGCAGTGAAGCAGACAGGGTCAGCACCGGGGAGCTGTTTTTT
NA,TRBV15,TRBJ1-2,TRBD1,CATSPGQAESSGYTF,TGTGCCACCTCGCCGGGACAGGCCGAGTCTAGTGGCTACACCTTC
NA,TRBV15,TRBJ2-1,TRBD2,CATSRDSFSGAQEFF,TGTGCCACCAGCAGAGATAGTTTTAGCGGGGCCCAGGAGTTCTTC
NA,TRBV7-2,TRBJ2-7,NA,CASSSQGGRHYEQYF,TGTGCCAGCAGCTCCCAGGGGGGGCGGCACTACGAGCAGTACTTC
NA,TRBV30,TRBJ2-1,NA,CAWSELEGQREFF,TGTGCCTGGAGCGAACTGGAGGGGCAGAGGGAGTTCTTC
NA,TRBV6-5,TRBJ1-2,NA,CASSYRGWYGYTF,TGTGCCAGCAGTTACAGGGGTTGGTATGGCTACACCTTC
few,TRBV2,TRBJ1-4,NA,CASRRDTTTNEKLFF,TGTGCCAGCAGGAGGGACACAACAACTAATGAAAAACTGTTTTTT
NA,TRBV15,TRBJ1-1,NA,CATSRPQGEAFF,TGTGCCACCAGCAGACCACAGGGTGAAGCTTTCTTT
few,TRBV7-9,TRBJ2-7,NA,CASSSPGQATYEQYF,TGTGCCAGCAGCTCTCCCGGCCAGGCGACCTACGAGCAGTACTTC
NA,TRBV5-1,TRBJ2-2,NA,CASSLYANTGELFF,TGCGCCAGCAGCTTGTACGCGAACACCGGGGAGCTGTTTTTT
NA,TRBV30,TRBJ1-5,TRBD1,CAWSHGTGGNQPQHF,TGTGCCTGGAGCCACGGGACAGGGGGCAATCAGCCCCAGCATTTT
NA,TRBV10-3,TRBJ2-5,NA,CAISTPSRRGETQYF,TGTGCCATCAGTACGCCCTCTAGGAGAGGCGAGACCCAGTACTTC
once,TRBV5-1,TRBJ1-1,NA,CASTGENTEAFF,TGCGCCAGCACTGGGGAGAACACTGAAGCTTTCTTT
NA,TRBV15,TRBJ2-7,NA,CATSRGTYEQYF,TGTGCCACCAGCAGAGGAACCTACGAGCAGTACTTC
few,TRBV7-3,TRBJ2-6,NA,CASSYVGRPGGANVLTF,TGTGCCAGCAGCTATGTTGGACGCCCGGGGGGGGCCAACGTCCTGACTTTC